Listed here are 5 T cell receptor beta chains from one sample, sequenced in a study of T cell changes during pregnancy in multiple sclerosis. Only in-frame clones appear in the TCRdb table, and some are missing; sequencing was by immunoSEQ multiplex PCR. This sample has 55,000 to 75,000 clones, with about 91% found just once. Sequencing used peripheral blood, obtained after pregnancy. The receptors were sampled from a female donor with multiple sclerosis, enrolled in a pregnancy study.

This clone was seen many times. This rearrangement joins TRBV7-9 to TRBJ1-1; possibly TRBD1 for D (6 bases). Per germline, CDR1 SEHNR and CDR2 FQNEAQ (reference sequence). The CDR3 is 16 residues long. The ends were cut back, 5 bases at V and 0 bases at J, with 16 bases in the middle. In nucleotides, the CDR3 is TGTGCCAGCAGCCCGCTCCTAGGGGGTGTGAACACTGAAGCTTTCTTT. It codes for CASSPLLGGVNTEAFF.

The genes are TRBV5-5 and TRBJ1-1; D is perhaps TRBD1 (5 bases). The CDR3 runs 14 residues. With 3 bases removed from V and 3 bases from J, the gap between germline ends came to 12 bases. Germline CDR1 SGHKS, CDR2 YYEKEE (reference sequence). The CDR3 protein is CASSSGRGDTEAFF. The CDR3 nucleotides read TGTGCCAGCAGCTCCGGGCGGGGGGACACTGAAGCTTTCTTT.

This chain links TRBV7-9 with TRBJ2-2; 12 nucleotides align to TRBD2. There are 15 residues in the CDR3. V was pared by 7 bases and J by 2 bases, with 2 bases of the junction left unmatched. Looked up from germline, CDR1 is SEHNR and CDR2 is FQNEAQ (reference sequence). The CDR3 region is CASTGLAGNTGELFF. In nucleotides, the CDR3 is TGTGCCAGCACTGGACTAGCGGGAAACACCGGGGAGCTGTTTTTT.

The chain joins TRBV15 to TRBJ2-3; TRBD2 matches 7 bases. The junction had 12 bases not matched to a gene; V was cut back by 4 bases and J by 2 bases. Germline V gene lookup returns CDR1 LNHNV and CDR2 YYDKDF (reference sequence). The CDR3 contains 17 residues. The CDR3 region is CATSKKNRDYSTDTQYF. The CDR3 DNA is TGTGCCACCAGCAAAAAAAACCGGGACTATTCCACAGATACGCAGTATTTT.

The rearrangement joins TRBV29-1 to TRBJ2-7, with D maybe TRBD1 (6 bases). The CDR3 spans 12 residues. Trimming shortened V by 3 bases and J by 8 bases, and 14 bases separated the two germline ends. The germline V gene encodes CDR1 SQVTM and CDR2 ANQGSEA. CDR3 sequence: CSVEEGQGKQYF. The CDR3 DNA reads TGCAGCGTTGAGGAAGGGCAGGGGAAGCAGTACTTC.